The 2 T cell receptor beta chains below were found in one sample sequenced in a study of graft-versus-host responses after intestinal transplantation. The repertoire was sequenced with immunoSEQ multiplex PCR; TCRdb's copy has only in-frame clones and lacks some. The sample comprises 15,000 to 20,000 clones, roughly 86% of which are singletons, and about half rests with the top ten. The sample here was bone marrow, taken about 130 days after transplant. Every receptor here comes from a human patient who received an intestinal transplant, so some T cells may come from the graft donor.

The chain uses TRBV5-1 and TRBJ1-6; D not certain. V shed 4 bases and J shed 7 bases, with 9 bases lying between them. Germline V gene sequence: CDR1 SGHRS, CDR2 YFSETQ. There are 13 residues in the CDR3. This CDR3 is CASSPEPNSPLHF. In DNA form, the CDR3 reads TGCGCCAGCAGCCCTGAGCCGAATTCACCCCTCCACTTT. Complete variable domain (other parts from reference TRBV5-1 and TRBJ1-6): KAGVTQTPRYLIKTRGQQVTLSCSPISGHRSVSWYQQTPGQGLQFLFEYFSETQRNKGNFPGRFSGRQFSNSRSEMNVSTLELGDSALYLCASSPEPNSPLHFGNGTRLTVT.

The chain couples TRBV27 to TRBJ2-5; 11 bases agree with TRBD2. Germline CDR1 is MNHEY and CDR2 is SMNVEV (reference sequence). The V segment lost 4 bases and the J segment 10 bases; nucleotides outside the gene matches: 8. The CDR3 contains 14 residues. CDR3 region: CASSSGLAGKRQYF. The DNA for the CDR3 is TGTGCCAGCAGTTCCGGACTAGCGGGCAAACGCCAGTACTTC.